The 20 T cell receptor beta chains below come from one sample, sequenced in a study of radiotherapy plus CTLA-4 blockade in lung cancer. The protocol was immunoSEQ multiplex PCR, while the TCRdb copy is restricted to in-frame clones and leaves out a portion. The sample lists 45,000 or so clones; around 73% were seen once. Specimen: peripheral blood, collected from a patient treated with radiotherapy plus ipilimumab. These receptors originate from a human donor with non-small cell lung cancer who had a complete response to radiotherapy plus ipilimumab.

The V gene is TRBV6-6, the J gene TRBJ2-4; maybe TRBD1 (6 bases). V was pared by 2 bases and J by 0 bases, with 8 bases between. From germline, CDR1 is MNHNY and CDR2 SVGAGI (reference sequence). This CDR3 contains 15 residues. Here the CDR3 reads CASSYGTIAKNIQYF. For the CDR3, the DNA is TGTGCCAGCAGTTACGGGACAATAGCCAAAAACATTCAGTACTTC.

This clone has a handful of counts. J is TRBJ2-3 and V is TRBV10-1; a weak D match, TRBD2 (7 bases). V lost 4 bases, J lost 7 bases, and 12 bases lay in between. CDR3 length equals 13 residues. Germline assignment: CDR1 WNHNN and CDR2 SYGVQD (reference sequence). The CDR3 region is CASSGGGVHTQYF. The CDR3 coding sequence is TGCGCCAGCAGTGGAGGGGGGGTGCATACGCAGTATTTT.

CDR3 sequence (DNA): TGTGCCAGCAGCCTAACAGATTCTAGCAATCAGCCCCAGCATTTT. Translating gives CASSLTDSSNQPQHF. V is TRBV7-2 and J is TRBJ1-5; D is unresolved. CDR1 SGHTA and CDR2 FQGNSA come from the germline V gene. V was cut by 5 bases and J by 0 bases, with 11 bases left in between. The CDR3 covers 15 residues.

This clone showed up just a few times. Here the CDR3 DNA reads TGTGCCAGCAAGGGGGGGACAGGGGGCACCGGGGAGCTGTTTTTT. Amino acids: CASKGGTGGTGELFF. The V call is TRBV6-6, the J call TRBJ2-2; 11 nucleotides line up with TRBD1. J was trimmed by 4 bases and V by 7 bases; bases with no gene match: 5. This CDR3 region has 15 residues. The germline V gene has CDR1 MNHNY and CDR2 SVGAGI (reference sequence).

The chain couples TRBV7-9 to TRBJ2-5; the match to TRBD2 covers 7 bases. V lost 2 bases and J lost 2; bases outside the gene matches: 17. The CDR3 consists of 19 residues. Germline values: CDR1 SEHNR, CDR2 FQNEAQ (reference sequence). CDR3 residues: CASSLRLGSAGVSQETQYF. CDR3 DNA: TGTGCCAGCAGCTTACGCTTAGGGAGCGCGGGGGTTTCTCAAGAGACCCAGTACTTC. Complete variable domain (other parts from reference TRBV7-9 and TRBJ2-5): DTGVSQNPRHKITKRGQNVTFRCDPISEHNRLYWYRQTLGQGPEFLTYFQNEAQLEKSRLLSDRFSAERPKGSFSTLEIQRTEQGDSAMYLCASSLRLGSAGVSQETQYFGPGTRLLVL.

The CDR3 DNA reads TGTGCCAGAAGCTTGGCCATAGATTTTAAGGGACTACGCCGTCAATATAATTCACCCCTCCACTTT. Its translation is CARSLAIDFKGLRRQYNSPLHF. This sequence joins TRBV5-3 and TRBJ1-6, with D tentatively TRBD1 (5 bases). TRBV5-3 is marked as an open reading frame, function uncertain. The germline V and J ends were trimmed by 0 bases and 4 bases, with 29 bases remaining between them. CDR3 length: 22 residues.

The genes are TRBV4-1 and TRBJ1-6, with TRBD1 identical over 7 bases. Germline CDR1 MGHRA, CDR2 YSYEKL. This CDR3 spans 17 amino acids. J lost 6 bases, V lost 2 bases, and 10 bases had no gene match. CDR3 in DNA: TGCGCCAGCAGCCAACGAACGGGACAGAGCTTTAATTCACCCCTCCACTTT. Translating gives CASSQRTGQSFNSPLHF.

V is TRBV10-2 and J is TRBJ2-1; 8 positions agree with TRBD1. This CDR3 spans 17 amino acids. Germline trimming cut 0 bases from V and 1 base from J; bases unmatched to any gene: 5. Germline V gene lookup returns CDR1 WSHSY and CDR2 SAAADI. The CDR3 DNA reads TGCGCCAGCAGTGAGTCGGGACAGGAAACTTCCTACAATGAGCAGTTCTTC. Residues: CASSESGQETSYNEQFF.

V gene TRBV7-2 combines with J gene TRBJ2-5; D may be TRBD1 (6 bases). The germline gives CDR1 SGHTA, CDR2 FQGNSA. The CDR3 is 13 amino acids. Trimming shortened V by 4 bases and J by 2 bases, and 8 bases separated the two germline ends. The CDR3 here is CASSSQGQETQYF. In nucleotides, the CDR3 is TGTGCCAGCAGCTCACAGGGACAAGAGACCCAGTACTTC.

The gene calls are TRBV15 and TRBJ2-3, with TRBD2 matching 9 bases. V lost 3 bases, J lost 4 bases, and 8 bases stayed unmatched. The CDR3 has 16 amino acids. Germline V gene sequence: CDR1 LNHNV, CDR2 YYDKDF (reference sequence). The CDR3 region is CATSRLGRGGPDTQYF. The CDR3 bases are TGTGCCACCAGCAGGTTGGGGCGGGGGGGCCCAGATACGCAGTATTTT. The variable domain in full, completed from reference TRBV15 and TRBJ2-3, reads DAMVIQNPRYQVTQFGKPVTLSCSQTLNHNVMYWYQQKSSQAPKLLFHYYDKDFNNEADTPDNFQSRRPNTSFCFLDIRSPGLGDTAMYLCATSRLGRGGPDTQYFGPGTRLTVL.

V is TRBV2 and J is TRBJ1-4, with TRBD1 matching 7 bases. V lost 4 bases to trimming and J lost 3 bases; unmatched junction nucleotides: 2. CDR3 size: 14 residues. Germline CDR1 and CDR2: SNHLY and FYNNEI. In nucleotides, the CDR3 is TGTGCCAGCAGTGCCGGGACAGCTAATGAAAAACTGTTTTTT. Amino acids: CASSAGTANEKLFF.

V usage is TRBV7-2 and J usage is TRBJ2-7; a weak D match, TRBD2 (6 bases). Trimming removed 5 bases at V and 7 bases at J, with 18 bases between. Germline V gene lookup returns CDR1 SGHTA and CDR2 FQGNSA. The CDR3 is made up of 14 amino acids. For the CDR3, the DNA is TGTGCCAGCAGCGGCCGGGACTCTACGGGGGAGCAGTACTTC. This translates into CASSGRDSTGEQYF.

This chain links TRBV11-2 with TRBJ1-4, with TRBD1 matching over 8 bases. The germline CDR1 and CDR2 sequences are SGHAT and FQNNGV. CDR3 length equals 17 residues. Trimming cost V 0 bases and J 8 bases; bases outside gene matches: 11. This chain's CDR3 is CASSLDIGTGGGEKLFF. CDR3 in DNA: TGTGCCAGCAGCTTAGATATAGGAACAGGGGGTGGAGAAAAACTGTTTTTT.

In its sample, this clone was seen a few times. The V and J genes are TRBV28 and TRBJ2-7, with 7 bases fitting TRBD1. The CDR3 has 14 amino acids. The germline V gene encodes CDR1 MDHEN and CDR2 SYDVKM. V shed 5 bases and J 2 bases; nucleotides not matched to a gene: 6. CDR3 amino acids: CASSPDRAPYEQYF. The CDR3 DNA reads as TGTGCCAGCAGTCCTGACAGGGCGCCCTACGAGCAGTACTTC. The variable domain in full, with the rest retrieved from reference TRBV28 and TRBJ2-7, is DVKVTQSSRYLVKRTGEKVFLECVQDMDHENMFWYRQDPGLGLRLIYFSYDVKMKEKGDIPEGYSVSREKKERFSLILESASTNQTSMYLCASSPDRAPYEQYFGPGTRLTVT.

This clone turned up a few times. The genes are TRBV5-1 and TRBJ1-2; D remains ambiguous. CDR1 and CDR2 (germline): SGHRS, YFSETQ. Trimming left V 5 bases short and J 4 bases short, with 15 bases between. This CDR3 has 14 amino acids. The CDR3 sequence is CASRLEGITYGYTF. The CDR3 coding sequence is TGCGCCAGCAGGCTGGAGGGAATTACCTATGGCTACACCTTC.

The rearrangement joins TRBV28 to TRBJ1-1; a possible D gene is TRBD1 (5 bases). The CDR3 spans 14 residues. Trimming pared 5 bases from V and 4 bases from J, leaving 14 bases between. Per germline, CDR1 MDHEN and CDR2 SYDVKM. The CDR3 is CASSPLGGGTEAFF. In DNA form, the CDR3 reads TGTGCCAGCAGTCCCCTTGGGGGAGGCACTGAAGCTTTCTTT.

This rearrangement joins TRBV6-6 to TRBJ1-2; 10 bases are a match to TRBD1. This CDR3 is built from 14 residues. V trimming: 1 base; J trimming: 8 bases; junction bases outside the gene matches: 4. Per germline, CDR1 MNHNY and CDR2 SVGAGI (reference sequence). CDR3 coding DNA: TGTGCCAGCAGTTACTTGACAGGGGGCGACGGCTACACCTTC. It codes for CASSYLTGGDGYTF.

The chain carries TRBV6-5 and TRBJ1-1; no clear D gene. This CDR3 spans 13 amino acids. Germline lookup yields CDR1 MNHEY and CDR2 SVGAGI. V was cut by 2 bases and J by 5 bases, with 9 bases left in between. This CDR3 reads CASSYRTGTEAFF. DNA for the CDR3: TGTGCCAGCAGTTACCGGACGGGGACTGAAGCTTTCTTT.

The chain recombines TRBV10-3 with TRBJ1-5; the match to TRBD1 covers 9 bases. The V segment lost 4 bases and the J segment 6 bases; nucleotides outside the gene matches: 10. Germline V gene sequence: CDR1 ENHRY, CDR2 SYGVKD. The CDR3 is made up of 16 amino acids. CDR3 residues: CAISAQTGGRLQPQHF. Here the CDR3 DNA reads TGTGCCATCAGTGCACAAACAGGGGGCAGGCTTCAGCCCCAGCATTTT.

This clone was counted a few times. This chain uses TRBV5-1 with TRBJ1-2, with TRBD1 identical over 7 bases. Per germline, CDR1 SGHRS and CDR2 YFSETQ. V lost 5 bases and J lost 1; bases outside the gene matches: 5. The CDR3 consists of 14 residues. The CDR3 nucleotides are TGCGCCAGCAGACCCGGGACAGATAACTATGGCTACACCTTC. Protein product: CASRPGTDNYGYTF.